One and the same sample provided the 15 T cell receptor beta chains below, sequenced in a study of T cell changes during pregnancy in multiple sclerosis. Assay used: immunoSEQ multiplex PCR; TCRdb lists only in-frame clones, some missing. The sample shows some 60,000 clones, around 90% of them seen only once. Here the sequenced sample was peripheral blood, taken in the first trimester of pregnancy. The receptors shown here come from a female donor in good health, enrolled as a control in a pregnancy study.

The rearrangement links TRBV6-4 to TRBJ2-1; 14 nucleotides align to TRBD2. V was pared by 2 bases and J by 11 bases, with 5 bases of the junction left unmatched. The CDR3 loop spans 15 amino acids. Germline V gene data show CDR1 as MRHNA and CDR2 as SNTAGT. This CDR3 is CASSDPGLAGEKQFF. DNA for the CDR3: TGTGCCAGCAGTGACCCGGGACTAGCGGGGGAGAAGCAGTTCTTC.

This rearrangement joins TRBV7-9 to TRBJ2-7, with 10 bases identical to TRBD2. The germline CDR1 and CDR2 sequences are SEHNR and FQNEAQ (reference sequence). The CDR3 consists of 15 residues. Trimming cost V 4 bases and J 5 bases; bases outside gene matches: 8. This chain's CDR3 is CASSSLAGAVDEQYF. In DNA, the CDR3 is TGTGCCAGCAGCTCCCTAGCGGGAGCCGTAGACGAGCAGTACTTC.

The rearrangement joins TRBV9 to TRBJ1-2; 8 bases line up with TRBD1. The CDR3 has 15 residues. The junction had 10 bases not matched to a gene; V was cut back by 5 bases and J by 4 bases. Germline V CDR1 and CDR2: SGDLS, YYNGEE. The CDR3 nucleotides read TGTGCCAGCAGGCTAGCGCCAACAGGGGGCTATGGCTACACCTTC. Its protein product is CASRLAPTGGYGYTF. Looking up the rest from reference TRBV9 and TRBJ1-2 gives the full variable domain: DSGVTQTPKHLITATGQRVTLRCSPRSGDLSVYWYQQSLDQGLQFLIQYYNGEERAKGNILERFSAQQFPDLHSELNLSSLELGDSALYFCASRLAPTGGYGYTFGSGTRLTVV.

V gene TRBV19 combines with J gene TRBJ2-7; 13 bases agree with TRBD2. Trimming removed 5 bases from V and 1 base from J; junction bases left unmatched: 5. CDR1 and CDR2 from the germline V gene are LNHDA and SQIVND (reference sequence). This CDR3 has 16 residues. CDR3: CASSPRGLAGSYEQYF. CDR3 coding DNA: TGTGCCAGTAGTCCTCGGGGACTAGCGGGGTCCTACGAGCAGTACTTC.

The genes are TRBV5-8 and TRBJ2-3, with no clear D. Germline-derived CDR1 and CDR2 are SGHTS and YDEGEE. This CDR3 contains 11 residues. The ends were cut back, 2 bases at V and 7 bases at J, with 5 bases in the middle. The CDR3: CASSFPYTQYF. The CDR3 DNA follows: TGTGCCAGCAGCTTTCCTTATACGCAGTATTTT.

The gene calls are TRBV7-9 and TRBJ1-4; TRBD1 agrees at 7 bases. Germline assignment: CDR1 SEHNR and CDR2 FQNEAQ (reference sequence). V gave up 1 base and J gave up 7 bases; unmatched junction bases: 3. CDR3 length equals 14 residues. CDR3 in amino acids: CASSLGQGGEKLFF. In nucleotides, the CDR3 is TGTGCCAGCAGCTTAGGGCAGGGGGGTGAAAAACTGTTTTTT.

The rearrangement uses TRBV5-1 and TRBJ2-1; 12 bases line up with TRBD2. Trimming took 0 bases from V and 6 from J; bases not matched to a gene: 7. The germline V gene encodes CDR1 SGHRS and CDR2 YFSETQ. The CDR3 consists of 17 residues. The CDR3 DNA sequence: TGCGCCAGCAGCTTGGGCCTACTAGCGGGAGGTGCCAATGAGCAGTTCTTC. Translation gives CASSLGLLAGGANEQFF.

The rearrangement joins TRBV5-1 to TRBJ2-3, with D perhaps TRBD1 (5 bases). The CDR3 has 16 residues. The V gene's germline CDR1 is SGHRS and CDR2 YFSETQ. The V end lost 5 bases, the J end lost 5 bases, and 21 bases lay between the germline ends. The CDR3, as DNA: TGCGCCAGCAGATTACATCAACAGGTTCAAGGAGATACGCAGTATTTT. Its protein is CASRLHQQVQGDTQYF.

This clone appeared once. J is TRBJ1-5 and V is TRBV19; TRBD1 agrees at 7 bases. The CDR3 contains 15 residues. V gave up 11 bases and J gave up 1 base; unmatched junction bases: 11. In germline, CDR1 is LNHDA, CDR2 SQIVND (reference sequence). This chain's CDR3 is CASQPGQISNQPQHF. The CDR3 nucleotides are TGTGCCTCCCAACCGGGACAGATAAGCAATCAGCCCCAGCATTTT.

The chain employs TRBV7-9 and TRBJ1-1; D is possibly TRBD1 (6 bases). Trimming cost V 5 bases and J 7 bases, with 11 bases left between them. CDR1 and CDR2 (germline): SEHNR, FQNEAQ (reference sequence). The CDR3 extends over 12 amino acids. The CDR3 DNA reads as TGTGCCAGCAGCCCAGGGGCAGGTGAAGCTTTCTTT. The encoded protein is CASSPGAGEAFF. Complete variable domain (other parts from reference TRBV7-9 and TRBJ1-1): DTGVSQNPRHKITKRGQNVTFRCDPISEHNRLYWYRQTLGQGPEFLTYFQNEAQLEKSRLLSDRFSAERPKGSFSTLEIQRTEQGDSAMYLCASSPGAGEAFFGQGTRLTVV.

This chain links TRBV6-6 with TRBJ1-1, with 8 positions matching TRBD1. The V and J ends lost 7 bases and 1 base, in that order; junction bases with no gene match: 8. Germline loops: CDR1 MNHNY, CDR2 SVGAGI (reference sequence). This CDR3 is 15 amino acids long. CDR3 DNA sequence: TGTGCCAGCACCTCAGGGGGCACGGGGAACACTGAAGCTTTCTTT. This codes for CASTSGGTGNTEAFF.

The chain links TRBV2 to TRBJ2-1; TRBD2 aligns across 10 bases. The junction had 13 bases not matched to a gene; V was cut back by 3 bases and J by 2 bases. Germline CDR1 and CDR2: SNHLY and FYNNEI. This CDR3 region has 19 residues. DNA for the CDR3: TGTGCCAGCAGTGATGGCGGAGCGGGAGGGCTGAAACCCTACAATGAGCAGTTCTTC. It encodes CASSDGGAGGLKPYNEQFF.

The chain combines TRBV6-4 with TRBJ2-3; 10 bases line up with TRBD2. Germline V gene lookup returns CDR1 MRHNA and CDR2 SNTAGT. Trimming at V came to 5 bases and at J to 4 bases, leaving 9 bases not matched to a gene. This CDR3 is 16 amino acids long. The CDR3 DNA reads TGTGCCAGCAGTCCGGCTAGCGGGAGCTTAGCAGATACGCAGTATTTT. Its translation is CASSPASGSLADTQYF.

CDR3 in DNA: TGTGCCAGCAGCTCCCGAAACGGGAGGTACGAGCAGTACTTC. Translated: CASSSRNGRYEQYF. The rearrangement links TRBV7-2 to TRBJ2-7, with TRBD2 matching 7 bases. V shed 4 bases and J 4 bases; nucleotides not matched to a gene: 7. Germline V gene lookup returns CDR1 SGHTA and CDR2 FQGNSA. The CDR3 runs to 14 residues.

This clone was observed a single time. This chain uses TRBV7-9 with TRBJ2-1; TRBD2 aligns across 15 bases. This CDR3 contains 19 residues. The V segment lost 5 bases and the J segment 0 bases; nucleotides outside the gene matches: 8. The germline CDR1 and CDR2 sequences are SEHNR and FQNEAQ (reference sequence). This CDR3 reads CASSHGLAGGPGSYNEQFF. The CDR3 DNA sequence: TGTGCCAGCAGCCACGGACTAGCGGGAGGGCCAGGCTCCTACAATGAGCAGTTCTTC.